This T cell receptor (beta chain) was documented in a study of T cell changes during pregnancy in multiple sclerosis. The method was immunoSEQ multiplex PCR; TCRdb's version includes in-frame clones alone and lacks a portion of them. This table holds roughly 110,000 clones, 91% found once. This clone was detected once. The clonotype originates from a female donor with multiple sclerosis, enrolled in a pregnancy study. Here the sequenced sample was peripheral blood, taken before pregnancy.

This CDR3 reads CASSRDRGDIQYF. The CDR3 DNA reads as TGTGCCAGCAGCCGGGACAGGGGGGACATTCAGTACTTC. This rearrangement joins TRBV7-8 to TRBJ2-4; 11 nucleotides align to TRBD1. CDR3 size: 13 residues. V lost 5 bases and J lost 8; bases outside the gene matches: 2. Per the germline V gene, CDR1 is SGHVS and CDR2 is FQNEAQ.